These T cell receptor beta chains were read from a single sample in a study of blood T cell repertoires in COVID-19. Sequencing used immunoSEQ multiplex PCR; TCRdb keeps in-frame clones, though not all of them. The top ten hold 0.8% to 0.9% of the sample, which has a few hundred thousand clones, just over 90% seen once. Material for sequencing was PBMCs or T cells enriched from blood (not recorded which). The receptors come from a woman aged 40 to 49 who had been exposed to COVID-19. Each CDR3 is given with its conserved first and last residue. The order of the fields is J gene, D gene, clone size, V gene, CDR3 DNA, CDR3 protein. D genes are given only for firm matches. Only part of the rows carry a size: once, few, many, or a class if the clone is expanded.

j_call: TRBJ1-3
d_call: .
clone_size: .
v_call: TRBV5-4
cdr3_nt: TGTGCCAGCAGCTTGGACAGGGTAGGAAACACCATATATTTT
cdr3_aa: CASSLDRVGNTIYF

j_call: TRBJ1-2
d_call: TRBD1
clone_size: .
v_call: TRBV7-9
cdr3_nt: TGTGCCAGCAGCTTAGTGGGGACAGACAGGGGGCTAAGTGGCTACACCTTC
cdr3_aa: CASSLVGTDRGLSGYTF

j_call: TRBJ1-6
d_call: .
clone_size: once
v_call: TRBV7-2
cdr3_nt: TGTGCCAGCAGCTTCAGTGTCGGGGGTCAGGCTCCCCTCCACTTT
cdr3_aa: CASSFSVGGQAPLHF

j_call: TRBJ2-1
d_call: TRBD2
clone_size: once
v_call: TRBV7-9
cdr3_nt: TGTGCCAGCAGCTCCCTCCTAGCGGGAGAATACAATGAGCAGTTCTTC
cdr3_aa: CASSSLLAGEYNEQFF

j_call: TRBJ1-2
d_call: .
clone_size: .
v_call: TRBV19
cdr3_nt: TGTGCCACCAACTCGGGGGTTAACTATGGCTACACCTTC
cdr3_aa: CATNSGVNYGYTF

j_call: TRBJ2-3
d_call: TRBD2
clone_size: .
v_call: TRBV20-1
cdr3_nt: TGCAGTGCTAGTTTTCTAGCGGGAGCCGCAGATACGCAGTATTTT
cdr3_aa: CSASFLAGAADTQYF

j_call: TRBJ2-7
d_call: .
clone_size: .
v_call: TRBV7-9
cdr3_nt: TGTGCCGTCCCCGCCGGTTCATACGAGCAGTACTTC
cdr3_aa: CAVPAGSYEQYF

j_call: TRBJ1-4
d_call: .
clone_size: .
v_call: TRBV30
cdr3_nt: TGTGCCCTTGAGAGAGCGTCTAAGGCAACTAATGAAAAACTGTTTTTT
cdr3_aa: CALERASKATNEKLFF

j_call: TRBJ1-5
d_call: .
clone_size: .
v_call: TRBV5-1
cdr3_nt: TGCGCCAGCAGCTTGGGGCCCTCATATAGCAATCAGCCCCAGCATTTT
cdr3_aa: CASSLGPSYSNQPQHF

j_call: TRBJ2-1
d_call: TRBD2
clone_size: .
v_call: TRBV19
cdr3_nt: TGTGCCAGTAGTATGGAAGCGGGAACTTACAATGAGCAGTTCTTC
cdr3_aa: CASSMEAGTYNEQFF

j_call: TRBJ1-1
d_call: TRBD1
clone_size: once
v_call: TRBV5-4
cdr3_nt: TGTGCCAGCAGCTCTGGACAGGGCTACACTGAAGCTTTCTTT
cdr3_aa: CASSSGQGYTEAFF

j_call: TRBJ1-2
d_call: TRBD1
clone_size: .
v_call: TRBV18
cdr3_nt: TGTGCCAGCTCACCACTTACAGGGGGGAGAAAGGATGGCTACACCTTC
cdr3_aa: CASSPLTGGRKDGYTF

j_call: TRBJ2-1
d_call: TRBD2
clone_size: .
v_call: TRBV7-3
cdr3_nt: TGTGCCAGCAGCTTAACCCGGACTAGCGGGAGCTACAATGAGCAGTTCTTC
cdr3_aa: CASSLTRTSGSYNEQFF

j_call: TRBJ1-6
d_call: TRBD1
clone_size: .
v_call: TRBV18
cdr3_nt: TGTGCCAGCTCACCACTCGGACAGGGGATTTCACCCCTCCACTTT
cdr3_aa: CASSPLGQGISPLHF

j_call: TRBJ1-2
d_call: .
clone_size: .
v_call: TRBV2
cdr3_nt: TGTGCCAGCATGGACAGTGTAAACTATGGCTACACCTTC
cdr3_aa: CASMDSVNYGYTF

j_call: TRBJ1-3
d_call: .
clone_size: .
v_call: TRBV5-1
cdr3_nt: TGCGCCAGCACTCAGGGAGGGTCTGGAAACACCATATATTTT
cdr3_aa: CASTQGGSGNTIYF

j_call: TRBJ1-2
d_call: .
clone_size: .
v_call: TRBV6-6
cdr3_nt: TGTGCCAGCAGTTCCCCGCCCAGTCCGGGGGGCTACACCTTC
cdr3_aa: CASSSPPSPGGYTF

j_call: TRBJ1-6
d_call: TRBD1
clone_size: .
v_call: TRBV14
cdr3_nt: TGTGCCAGCAGCCACCGCTTGGGACAGGGCAATTCACCCCTCCACTTT
cdr3_aa: CASSHRLGQGNSPLHF

j_call: TRBJ2-5
d_call: TRBD1
clone_size: once
v_call: TRBV3-1/TRBV3-2
cdr3_nt: TGTGCCAGCAGCCGAAGCGCCGGGACAGGGGGCGAAGAGACCCAGTACTTC
cdr3_aa: CASSRSAGTGGEETQYF

j_call: TRBJ2-1
d_call: TRBD1
clone_size: .
v_call: TRBV5-1
cdr3_nt: TGCGCCAGCCTTGAGGGACAGGGCTACAATGAGCAGTTCTTC
cdr3_aa: CASLEGQGYNEQFF